These T cell receptor beta chains were read from a single sample in a study of blood T cell repertoires in COVID-19. Libraries were prepared by immunoSEQ multiplex PCR; TCRdb keeps only in-frame clonotypes and omits some of them. The sample carries more than 150,000 clones, about nine tenths recorded once. The source material was peripheral blood. Receptors were obtained from a woman in her seventies with acute or convalescent COVID-19. Both conserved end residues are part of each CDR3. Each record gives: CDR3 DNA, CDR3 protein, clone size, V gene, D gene, CDR3 length, J gene. A D gene is named only where the DNA matches it firmly. Rows may omit the clone size; those that give it use once, few, many or a size class.

DNA: TGTGCCAGCAGTGATAGGGGCCCCACCGGGGAGCTGTTTTTT
CDR3: CASSDRGPTGELFF
size: -
V: TRBV25-1
D: -
length: 14
J: TRBJ2-2

DNA: TGTGCCAGCAGCCTCAATACGGACAGGGGGTATGGCTACACCTTC
CDR3: CASSLNTDRGYGYTF
size: -
V: TRBV6-5
D: TRBD1
length: 15
J: TRBJ1-2

DNA: TGTGCCAGCAGCAAAGGAACGACAGAGAACACTGAAGCTTTCTTT
CDR3: CASSKGTTENTEAFF
size: -
V: TRBV21-1
D: -
length: 15
J: TRBJ1-1

DNA: TGTGCCAGCACCCCGGGGGCGCGGGCAGATACGCAGTATTTT
CDR3: CASTPGARADTQYF
size: -
V: TRBV6-2/TRBV6-3
D: -
length: 14
J: TRBJ2-3

DNA: TGTGCCAGTTCTGGGGATAACACCGGGACAGGGATCTGGGCCAACGTCCTGACTTTC
CDR3: CASSGDNTGTGIWANVLTF
size: -
V: TRBV19
D: TRBD1
length: 19
J: TRBJ2-6

DNA: TGTGCCAGTAGTATAGAGCTTTCCGGGACAGGGAGCCCCACAGATACGCAGTATTTT
CDR3: CASSIELSGTGSPTDTQYF
size: -
V: TRBV19
D: TRBD1
length: 19
J: TRBJ2-3

DNA: TGCGCCAGCAGTCATGGGACCGGACAGGGGGCCTACGAGCAGTACTTC
CDR3: CASSHGTGQGAYEQYF
size: -
V: TRBV23-1
D: TRBD1
length: 16
J: TRBJ2-7

DNA: TGTGCCAGCGCCAAGGCGGTGCCCCAGCATTTT
CDR3: CASAKAVPQHF
size: -
V: TRBV12-3/TRBV12-4
D: -
length: 11
J: TRBJ1-5

DNA: TGTGCCAGCAGGGGGGACAGGGGAAATTCACCCCTCCACTTT
CDR3: CASRGDRGNSPLHF
size: -
V: TRBV28
D: TRBD1
length: 14
J: TRBJ1-6

DNA: TGCGCCAGCAGCCAAGATCAGGGGGCTGGAAACACCATATATTTT
CDR3: CASSQDQGAGNTIYF
size: -
V: TRBV4-3
D: TRBD1
length: 15
J: TRBJ1-3

DNA: TGTGCCAGCAGCCCGATTGGCAGGGGGAACTATGGCTACACCTTC
CDR3: CASSPIGRGNYGYTF
size: -
V: TRBV14
D: TRBD1
length: 15
J: TRBJ1-2

DNA: TGTGCCAGCAGCCACTATGGTAGGGGGATGAACACTGAAGCTTTCTTT
CDR3: CASSHYGRGMNTEAFF
size: -
V: TRBV3-1/TRBV3-2
D: -
length: 16
J: TRBJ1-1

DNA: TGTGCCAGCATGAGGGAGGAGAATTCACCCCTCCACTTT
CDR3: CASMREENSPLHF
size: -
V: TRBV12-3/TRBV12-4
D: -
length: 13
J: TRBJ1-6

DNA: TGTGCCAGCAGTTACGGGCGCAGGGGGGATTCACCCCTCCACTTT
CDR3: CASSYGRRGDSPLHF
size: few
V: TRBV6-5
D: TRBD1
length: 15
J: TRBJ1-6

DNA: TGTGCCAGCAGCACTGCGTATGGGACAGCTAACTATGGCTACACCTTC
CDR3: CASSTAYGTANYGYTF
size: -
V: TRBV7-2
D: TRBD1
length: 16
J: TRBJ1-2

DNA: TGTGCCAGCAGCCCCTGGCGCCAGGGCTCCTACGAGCAGTACTTC
CDR3: CASSPWRQGSYEQYF
size: -
V: TRBV7-6
D: -
length: 15
J: TRBJ2-7

DNA: TGCGCCAGCAGCTTCGACACTTTGGACGAGCAGTACTTC
CDR3: CASSFDTLDEQYF
size: -
V: TRBV5-1
D: -
length: 13
J: TRBJ2-7

DNA: TGTGCCAGCAGCACCCGACAGGGGGCCTACAATGAGCAGTTCTTC
CDR3: CASSTRQGAYNEQFF
size: -
V: TRBV14
D: TRBD1
length: 15
J: TRBJ2-1

DNA: TGCGCCAGCAGCCGGAGACAGGGGAACGAGCAGTACTTC
CDR3: CASSRRQGNEQYF
size: -
V: TRBV4-3
D: TRBD1
length: 13
J: TRBJ2-7

DNA: TGTGCCAGCAGTTTAGTGGCCGGGACAGGGGCTGAAGCTTTCTTT
CDR3: CASSLVAGTGAEAFF
size: once
V: TRBV28
D: TRBD1
length: 15
J: TRBJ1-1

DNA: TGTGCCTTAGCCACAGGGGTAGGTTCACCCCTCCACTTT
CDR3: CALATGVGSPLHF
size: -
V: TRBV30
D: TRBD1
length: 13
J: TRBJ1-6

DNA: TGTGCCAGCTCTAGGAACACAGGGAATTCACCCCTCCACTTT
CDR3: CASSRNTGNSPLHF
size: -
V: TRBV18
D: -
length: 14
J: TRBJ1-6

DNA: TGTGCCAGCTCACATGGACAGTCCAATAGCAATCAGCCCCAGCATTTT
CDR3: CASSHGQSNSNQPQHF
size: -
V: TRBV18
D: -
length: 16
J: TRBJ1-5

DNA: TGTGCCAGCAGCGTAGGGGGACAGGGAATTTATGGCTACACCTTC
CDR3: CASSVGGQGIYGYTF
size: -
V: TRBV9
D: TRBD1
length: 15
J: TRBJ1-2

DNA: TGTGCCAGTTTCTTCGGGACAGAACCATTTCAGACCCAGTACTTC
CDR3: CASFFGTEPFQTQYF
size: -
V: TRBV7-9
D: TRBD1
length: 15
J: TRBJ2-5

DNA: TGTGCCAGCAGCTTACTAGCGGGGTCCTACGAGCAGTACTTC
CDR3: CASSLLAGSYEQYF
size: -
V: TRBV5-4
D: TRBD2
length: 14
J: TRBJ2-7

DNA: TGCGCCAGCAGCTTGGCCTTAGCGGGAGGGGAGACCCAGTACTTC
CDR3: CASSLALAGGETQYF
size: -
V: TRBV5-1
D: TRBD2
length: 15
J: TRBJ2-5

DNA: TGTGCCAGCAGCTTGGGCCCCCCGACAGGGACGAGCTCCTACGAGCAGTACTTC
CDR3: CASSLGPPTGTSSYEQYF
size: once
V: TRBV5-6
D: TRBD1
length: 18
J: TRBJ2-7

DNA: TGTGCCAGCAGCTTAGAGAGGGGGAATGAAAAACTGTTTTTT
CDR3: CASSLERGNEKLFF
size: -
V: TRBV7-8
D: -
length: 14
J: TRBJ1-4

DNA: TGTGCCAGCAGCCCGCACCTCCTTAGCGGGAGCTCCTACGAGCAGTACTTC
CDR3: CASSPHLLSGSSYEQYF
size: -
V: TRBV9
D: TRBD2
length: 17
J: TRBJ2-7

DNA: TGTGCCTGGAGCCGGTTGGGGACCTTGGGGGGTGAAAAACTGTTTTTT
CDR3: CAWSRLGTLGGEKLFF
size: -
V: TRBV30
D: -
length: 16
J: TRBJ1-4

DNA: TGCGCCAGCAGCGAAGACAAGAGCTCCTATAATTCACCCCTCCACTTT
CDR3: CASSEDKSSYNSPLHF
size: -
V: TRBV4-3
D: -
length: 16
J: TRBJ1-6

DNA: TGTGCCAGCACCAGGACAGGGGGCGATCAGCCCCAGCATTTT
CDR3: CASTRTGGDQPQHF
size: -
V: TRBV28
D: TRBD1
length: 14
J: TRBJ1-5

DNA: TGCGCCAGCAGCGATCCACGAAAATTCTCACAGGGGGGAGGTAATGAAAAACTGTTTTTT
CDR3: CASSDPRKFSQGGGNEKLFF
size: -
V: TRBV23-1
D: TRBD1
length: 20
J: TRBJ1-4

DNA: TGTGCCACCAGACGAAACAGAGAAGAGACCCAGTACTTC
CDR3: CATRRNREETQYF
size: -
V: TRBV24-1
D: -
length: 13
J: TRBJ2-5

DNA: TGTGCCAGCAGTGTTCCGGGACTAGCGGGGGCCCCTGTCAATGAGCAGTTCTTC
CDR3: CASSVPGLAGAPVNEQFF
size: -
V: TRBV2
D: TRBD2
length: 18
J: TRBJ2-1

DNA: TGTGCCAGTAGTACCACAGGGGGAGATACGCAGTATTTT
CDR3: CASSTTGGDTQYF
size: -
V: TRBV19
D: TRBD1
length: 13
J: TRBJ2-3

DNA: TGTGCCAGCAGTGAACCGTTCGTAGTGGTTAGAACGGACAGGGGGTACAATCAGCCCCAGCATTTT
CDR3: CASSEPFVVVRTDRGYNQPQHF
size: -
V: TRBV6-1
D: TRBD1
length: 22
J: TRBJ1-5

DNA: TGTGCCAGCAGCTTAGTCGGCAGGGGTACCTACAATGAGCAGTTCTTC
CDR3: CASSLVGRGTYNEQFF
size: -
V: TRBV7-2
D: -
length: 16
J: TRBJ2-1

DNA: TGCAGCGTTACTGCCCCCAATCAAGGGGGCTATGGCTACACCTTC
CDR3: CSVTAPNQGGYGYTF
size: -
V: TRBV29-1
D: -
length: 15
J: TRBJ1-2

DNA: TGTGCCTGGAGTGGCGCAGGGGGGCGGCGCAATCAGCCCCAGCATTTT
CDR3: CAWSGAGGRRNQPQHF
size: -
V: TRBV30
D: TRBD1
length: 16
J: TRBJ1-5

DNA: TGTGCCTGGAGTGGGGGACAGGGGGCCGGTATAGAAAAACTGTTTTTT
CDR3: CAWSGGQGAGIEKLFF
size: -
V: TRBV30
D: TRBD1
length: 16
J: TRBJ1-4

DNA: TGTGCCAGCAGCGTTCTACAGACTAACTATGGCTACACCTTC
CDR3: CASSVLQTNYGYTF
size: -
V: TRBV9
D: -
length: 14
J: TRBJ1-2

DNA: TGTGCCAGCAGCCAACTAGGGGTTGGGCCCCAGCATTTT
CDR3: CASSQLGVGPQHF
size: -
V: TRBV3-1/TRBV3-2
D: -
length: 13
J: TRBJ1-5

DNA: TGTGCCAGCATCCCAAGGGGGACAGGGTTCAATGAGCAGTTCTTC
CDR3: CASIPRGTGFNEQFF
size: -
V: TRBV5-8
D: TRBD1
length: 15
J: TRBJ2-1

DNA: TGTGCCAGCAGCTTAGGTGGAGAGGGCTCTGGGGAAAAACTGTTTTTT
CDR3: CASSLGGEGSGEKLFF
size: -
V: TRBV7-2
D: -
length: 16
J: TRBJ1-4

DNA: TGTGCCAGCAGCGACCTTAGCGACACCCCCTACAATGAGCAGTTCTTC
CDR3: CASSDLSDTPYNEQFF
size: -
V: TRBV7-3
D: -
length: 16
J: TRBJ2-1

DNA: TGCGCCAGCAGTTCAATCGTAGGAAGGACAGGGGGCACCGGGGAGCTGTTTTTT
CDR3: CASSSIVGRTGGTGELFF
size: -
V: TRBV23-1
D: TRBD1
length: 18
J: TRBJ2-2

DNA: TGCGCCAGCAGATACGACAGTAATTCACCCCTCCACTTT
CDR3: CASRYDSNSPLHF
size: few
V: TRBV5-1
D: -
length: 13
J: TRBJ1-6

DNA: TGTGCCAGCAGTAAGAGGAACACCGGGGAGCTGTTTTTT
CDR3: CASSKRNTGELFF
size: -
V: TRBV28
D: -
length: 13
J: TRBJ2-2

DNA: TGTGCCAGCAGCTCCGGACAGGCTAATCAGCCCCAGCATTTT
CDR3: CASSSGQANQPQHF
size: -
V: TRBV7-2
D: TRBD1
length: 14
J: TRBJ1-5

DNA: TGTGCCTGGAGCCCGGGACAGGGGGCGCCGGGTCGGTTCTTC
CDR3: CAWSPGQGAPGRFF
size: -
V: TRBV30
D: TRBD1
length: 14
J: TRBJ2-1

DNA: TGCGCCAGCAGCCAAACTTACAGGGAGAACTATGGCTACACCTTC
CDR3: CASSQTYRENYGYTF
size: once
V: TRBV4-3
D: -
length: 15
J: TRBJ1-2

DNA: TGTGCCTGGAGCCCGACAGGGTACGAAGCTTTCTTT
CDR3: CAWSPTGYEAFF
size: -
V: TRBV30
D: TRBD1
length: 12
J: TRBJ1-1

DNA: TGTGCCAGCAGTTCGGGACAGCCTAATGAAAAACTGTTTTTT
CDR3: CASSSGQPNEKLFF
size: -
V: TRBV27
D: TRBD1
length: 14
J: TRBJ1-4